This T cell receptor (beta chain) derives from a study of neurological immune-mediated disorders. This CDR3 has 14 amino acids. CDR1 is SGHTA and CDR2 is FQGNSA in the germline V gene. Trimming cost V 7 bases and J 5 bases; bases outside gene matches: 5. Each CDR3 protein gets one entry after TCRdb re-called the 5' RACE reads with MiXCR. The sample shows some 50,000 distinct CDR3 sequences, around 17% of them seen only once. Study-wide results and limits: The greatest TCR clonal expansion appeared in HTLV-1-associated myelopathy and the smallest, falling below healthy controls, in multiple sclerosis. TCR-beta repertoires seemed private in all groups, with no expanded CDR3 amino acid sequences shared.

This clonotype was seen only a few times. Its antigen is unknown. The clonotype originates from a man aged 60 to 75 in good health. This sequence joins TRBV7-2 and TRBJ2-5; 12 bases map to TRBD2. Sample: PBMCs. CDR3 residues: CASTLAGGWETQYF. The CDR3 DNA reads TGTGCCAGCACCCTAGCGGGAGGGTGGGAGACCCAGTACTTC.